The 12 T cell receptor beta chains below come from one sample, sequenced in a study of T cell changes during pregnancy in multiple sclerosis. Method: immunoSEQ multiplex PCR; TCRdb's copy keeps in-frame clones and lacks some. The table lists tens of thousands of clones, about nine tenths of them singletons. The sample was CD4+ T cells from peripheral blood mononuclear cells, taken after pregnancy. These receptors originate from a female donor in good health, enrolled as a control in a pregnancy study.

The V gene is TRBV7-2, the J gene TRBJ2-3; 7 bases align to TRBD1. The CDR3 covers 14 residues. With V trimmed by 3 bases and J by 0 bases, 0 bases remained unmatched. Germline lookup yields CDR1 SGHTA and CDR2 FQGNSA. CDR3 protein: CASSLTGSTDTQYF. The CDR3 DNA is TGTGCCAGCAGCTTGACAGGGAGCACAGATACGCAGTATTTT.

The rearrangement joins TRBV5-1 to TRBJ2-3; D ambiguous. CDR3 length: 14 amino acids. The V and J ends lost 0 bases and 2 bases respectively, with 7 bases between them. The germline V gene encodes CDR1 SGHRS and CDR2 YFSETQ. CDR3 sequence (DNA): TGCGCCAGCAGCTTGGTCCTACCCACAGATACGCAGTATTTT. It specifies CASSLVLPTDTQYF.

The genes are TRBV7-2 and TRBJ2-7, with TRBD1 matching over 7 bases. Germline-derived CDR1 and CDR2 are SGHTA and FQGNSA. The CDR3 covers 13 residues. V shed 7 bases, J shed 4 bases, and the junction held 7 bases outside the gene matches. The CDR3 DNA reads TGTGCCAGCAAAGCAGGGGGAAGGTACGAGCAGTACTTC. As protein: CASKAGGRYEQYF.

This chain connects TRBV4-2 to TRBJ1-1; D possibly corresponds to TRBD1 (6 bases). The ends were cut back, 4 bases at V and 1 base at J, with 19 bases in the middle. This CDR3 spans 17 amino acids. Germline lookup yields CDR1 LGHNA and CDR2 YNFKEQ. CDR3 nucleotide sequence: TGTGCCAGCAGCCCAACAGCGCAGGGGCAAGGGAACACTGAAGCTTTCTTT. It yields the protein CASSPTAQGQGNTEAFF.

The V call is TRBV19, the J call TRBJ2-7, with 15 bases that match TRBD2. The CDR3 spans 13 residues. Per germline, CDR1 LNHDA and CDR2 SQIVND (reference sequence). V shed 9 bases and J 5 bases; nucleotides not matched to a gene: 2. The CDR3 sequence: CARGTSGRNEQYF. The CDR3 nucleotides read TGTGCCAGAGGGACTAGCGGGAGGAACGAGCAGTACTTC.

The chain recombines TRBV6-5 with TRBJ2-2, with D perhaps TRBD1 (6 bases). The CDR3 runs 14 residues. The germline CDR1 and CDR2 sequences are MNHEY and SVGAGI. Trimming took 4 bases from V and 7 from J, leaving 13 bases between them. The CDR3 reads CASSSNRAVGELFF. In DNA, the CDR3 is TGTGCCAGCAGTTCCAACAGGGCCGTCGGGGAGCTGTTTTTT.

This chain uses TRBV14 with TRBJ1-1; no clear D gene. Germline V gene lookup returns CDR1 SGHDN and CDR2 FVKESK. Trimming took 1 base from V and 1 from J, leaving 7 bases between them. The CDR3 loop spans 14 amino acids. CDR3 in DNA: TGTGCCAGCAGCCAAGTTCGGGGGAACACTGAAGCTTTCTTT. It yields the protein CASSQVRGNTEAFF.

This chain joins TRBV27 and TRBJ2-1; tentatively, D is TRBD1 (6 bases). There are 13 residues in the CDR3. Germline loops: CDR1 MNHEY, CDR2 SMNVEV (reference sequence). Deletions cut 5 bases from V and 7 bases from J, with 12 bases between. CDR3 residues: CASSLDRGNEQFF. The CDR3 bases are TGTGCCAGCAGTCTCGATAGGGGGAATGAGCAGTTCTTC.

CDR3 sequence: CASSQETGTSTSEQFF. DNA of the CDR3: TGCGCCAGCAGCCAAGAAACCGGGACTAGTACGAGTGAGCAGTTCTTC. The gene calls are TRBV4-1 and TRBJ2-1; 8 positions match TRBD2. Germline CDR1 is MGHRA and CDR2 is YSYEKL. J was trimmed by 9 bases and V by 0 bases; bases with no gene match: 10. This CDR3 has 16 amino acids.

This chain joins TRBV27 and TRBJ1-6, with 8 bases matching TRBD1. V trimming: 5 bases; J trimming: 10 bases; junction bases outside the gene matches: 7. The CDR3 contains 14 residues. CDR1 MNHEY and CDR2 SMNVEV come from the germline V gene (reference sequence). CDR3 residues: CASSRTGNGSPLHF. DNA of the CDR3: TGTGCCAGCAGTCGGACAGGGAACGGCTCACCCCTCCACTTT.

The chain employs TRBV15 and TRBJ2-7; maybe TRBD2 (7 bases). Trimming took off 0 bases at V and 5 bases at J, with 17 bases between the two ends. The CDR3 has 16 amino acids. Germline CDR1 reads LNHNV; CDR2 reads YYDKDF (reference sequence). The CDR3 region has the DNA TGTGCCACCAGCAGAGAGGCGGGGGCAAGGCTTGACGAGCAGTACTTC. Translation gives CATSREAGARLDEQYF.

There are a few counts of this clone. This chain uses TRBV13 with TRBJ1-2, with D perhaps TRBD1 (6 bases). Germline values: CDR1 PRHDT, CDR2 FYEKMQ (reference sequence). The CDR3 is 13 residues long. Trimming left V 5 bases short and J 8 bases short, with 15 bases between. As DNA, the CDR3 is TGTGCCAGCAGCCGGCAGGGGTCGGGGGGCTACACCTTC. Its translation: CASSRQGSGGYTF. The whole variable domain, remainder taken from reference TRBV13 and TRBJ1-2, is AAGVIQSPRHLIKEKRETATLKCYPIPRHDTVYWYQQGPGQDPQFLISFYEKMQSDKGSIPDRFSAQQFSDYHSELNMSSLELGDSALYFCASSRQGSGGYTFGSGTRLTVV.